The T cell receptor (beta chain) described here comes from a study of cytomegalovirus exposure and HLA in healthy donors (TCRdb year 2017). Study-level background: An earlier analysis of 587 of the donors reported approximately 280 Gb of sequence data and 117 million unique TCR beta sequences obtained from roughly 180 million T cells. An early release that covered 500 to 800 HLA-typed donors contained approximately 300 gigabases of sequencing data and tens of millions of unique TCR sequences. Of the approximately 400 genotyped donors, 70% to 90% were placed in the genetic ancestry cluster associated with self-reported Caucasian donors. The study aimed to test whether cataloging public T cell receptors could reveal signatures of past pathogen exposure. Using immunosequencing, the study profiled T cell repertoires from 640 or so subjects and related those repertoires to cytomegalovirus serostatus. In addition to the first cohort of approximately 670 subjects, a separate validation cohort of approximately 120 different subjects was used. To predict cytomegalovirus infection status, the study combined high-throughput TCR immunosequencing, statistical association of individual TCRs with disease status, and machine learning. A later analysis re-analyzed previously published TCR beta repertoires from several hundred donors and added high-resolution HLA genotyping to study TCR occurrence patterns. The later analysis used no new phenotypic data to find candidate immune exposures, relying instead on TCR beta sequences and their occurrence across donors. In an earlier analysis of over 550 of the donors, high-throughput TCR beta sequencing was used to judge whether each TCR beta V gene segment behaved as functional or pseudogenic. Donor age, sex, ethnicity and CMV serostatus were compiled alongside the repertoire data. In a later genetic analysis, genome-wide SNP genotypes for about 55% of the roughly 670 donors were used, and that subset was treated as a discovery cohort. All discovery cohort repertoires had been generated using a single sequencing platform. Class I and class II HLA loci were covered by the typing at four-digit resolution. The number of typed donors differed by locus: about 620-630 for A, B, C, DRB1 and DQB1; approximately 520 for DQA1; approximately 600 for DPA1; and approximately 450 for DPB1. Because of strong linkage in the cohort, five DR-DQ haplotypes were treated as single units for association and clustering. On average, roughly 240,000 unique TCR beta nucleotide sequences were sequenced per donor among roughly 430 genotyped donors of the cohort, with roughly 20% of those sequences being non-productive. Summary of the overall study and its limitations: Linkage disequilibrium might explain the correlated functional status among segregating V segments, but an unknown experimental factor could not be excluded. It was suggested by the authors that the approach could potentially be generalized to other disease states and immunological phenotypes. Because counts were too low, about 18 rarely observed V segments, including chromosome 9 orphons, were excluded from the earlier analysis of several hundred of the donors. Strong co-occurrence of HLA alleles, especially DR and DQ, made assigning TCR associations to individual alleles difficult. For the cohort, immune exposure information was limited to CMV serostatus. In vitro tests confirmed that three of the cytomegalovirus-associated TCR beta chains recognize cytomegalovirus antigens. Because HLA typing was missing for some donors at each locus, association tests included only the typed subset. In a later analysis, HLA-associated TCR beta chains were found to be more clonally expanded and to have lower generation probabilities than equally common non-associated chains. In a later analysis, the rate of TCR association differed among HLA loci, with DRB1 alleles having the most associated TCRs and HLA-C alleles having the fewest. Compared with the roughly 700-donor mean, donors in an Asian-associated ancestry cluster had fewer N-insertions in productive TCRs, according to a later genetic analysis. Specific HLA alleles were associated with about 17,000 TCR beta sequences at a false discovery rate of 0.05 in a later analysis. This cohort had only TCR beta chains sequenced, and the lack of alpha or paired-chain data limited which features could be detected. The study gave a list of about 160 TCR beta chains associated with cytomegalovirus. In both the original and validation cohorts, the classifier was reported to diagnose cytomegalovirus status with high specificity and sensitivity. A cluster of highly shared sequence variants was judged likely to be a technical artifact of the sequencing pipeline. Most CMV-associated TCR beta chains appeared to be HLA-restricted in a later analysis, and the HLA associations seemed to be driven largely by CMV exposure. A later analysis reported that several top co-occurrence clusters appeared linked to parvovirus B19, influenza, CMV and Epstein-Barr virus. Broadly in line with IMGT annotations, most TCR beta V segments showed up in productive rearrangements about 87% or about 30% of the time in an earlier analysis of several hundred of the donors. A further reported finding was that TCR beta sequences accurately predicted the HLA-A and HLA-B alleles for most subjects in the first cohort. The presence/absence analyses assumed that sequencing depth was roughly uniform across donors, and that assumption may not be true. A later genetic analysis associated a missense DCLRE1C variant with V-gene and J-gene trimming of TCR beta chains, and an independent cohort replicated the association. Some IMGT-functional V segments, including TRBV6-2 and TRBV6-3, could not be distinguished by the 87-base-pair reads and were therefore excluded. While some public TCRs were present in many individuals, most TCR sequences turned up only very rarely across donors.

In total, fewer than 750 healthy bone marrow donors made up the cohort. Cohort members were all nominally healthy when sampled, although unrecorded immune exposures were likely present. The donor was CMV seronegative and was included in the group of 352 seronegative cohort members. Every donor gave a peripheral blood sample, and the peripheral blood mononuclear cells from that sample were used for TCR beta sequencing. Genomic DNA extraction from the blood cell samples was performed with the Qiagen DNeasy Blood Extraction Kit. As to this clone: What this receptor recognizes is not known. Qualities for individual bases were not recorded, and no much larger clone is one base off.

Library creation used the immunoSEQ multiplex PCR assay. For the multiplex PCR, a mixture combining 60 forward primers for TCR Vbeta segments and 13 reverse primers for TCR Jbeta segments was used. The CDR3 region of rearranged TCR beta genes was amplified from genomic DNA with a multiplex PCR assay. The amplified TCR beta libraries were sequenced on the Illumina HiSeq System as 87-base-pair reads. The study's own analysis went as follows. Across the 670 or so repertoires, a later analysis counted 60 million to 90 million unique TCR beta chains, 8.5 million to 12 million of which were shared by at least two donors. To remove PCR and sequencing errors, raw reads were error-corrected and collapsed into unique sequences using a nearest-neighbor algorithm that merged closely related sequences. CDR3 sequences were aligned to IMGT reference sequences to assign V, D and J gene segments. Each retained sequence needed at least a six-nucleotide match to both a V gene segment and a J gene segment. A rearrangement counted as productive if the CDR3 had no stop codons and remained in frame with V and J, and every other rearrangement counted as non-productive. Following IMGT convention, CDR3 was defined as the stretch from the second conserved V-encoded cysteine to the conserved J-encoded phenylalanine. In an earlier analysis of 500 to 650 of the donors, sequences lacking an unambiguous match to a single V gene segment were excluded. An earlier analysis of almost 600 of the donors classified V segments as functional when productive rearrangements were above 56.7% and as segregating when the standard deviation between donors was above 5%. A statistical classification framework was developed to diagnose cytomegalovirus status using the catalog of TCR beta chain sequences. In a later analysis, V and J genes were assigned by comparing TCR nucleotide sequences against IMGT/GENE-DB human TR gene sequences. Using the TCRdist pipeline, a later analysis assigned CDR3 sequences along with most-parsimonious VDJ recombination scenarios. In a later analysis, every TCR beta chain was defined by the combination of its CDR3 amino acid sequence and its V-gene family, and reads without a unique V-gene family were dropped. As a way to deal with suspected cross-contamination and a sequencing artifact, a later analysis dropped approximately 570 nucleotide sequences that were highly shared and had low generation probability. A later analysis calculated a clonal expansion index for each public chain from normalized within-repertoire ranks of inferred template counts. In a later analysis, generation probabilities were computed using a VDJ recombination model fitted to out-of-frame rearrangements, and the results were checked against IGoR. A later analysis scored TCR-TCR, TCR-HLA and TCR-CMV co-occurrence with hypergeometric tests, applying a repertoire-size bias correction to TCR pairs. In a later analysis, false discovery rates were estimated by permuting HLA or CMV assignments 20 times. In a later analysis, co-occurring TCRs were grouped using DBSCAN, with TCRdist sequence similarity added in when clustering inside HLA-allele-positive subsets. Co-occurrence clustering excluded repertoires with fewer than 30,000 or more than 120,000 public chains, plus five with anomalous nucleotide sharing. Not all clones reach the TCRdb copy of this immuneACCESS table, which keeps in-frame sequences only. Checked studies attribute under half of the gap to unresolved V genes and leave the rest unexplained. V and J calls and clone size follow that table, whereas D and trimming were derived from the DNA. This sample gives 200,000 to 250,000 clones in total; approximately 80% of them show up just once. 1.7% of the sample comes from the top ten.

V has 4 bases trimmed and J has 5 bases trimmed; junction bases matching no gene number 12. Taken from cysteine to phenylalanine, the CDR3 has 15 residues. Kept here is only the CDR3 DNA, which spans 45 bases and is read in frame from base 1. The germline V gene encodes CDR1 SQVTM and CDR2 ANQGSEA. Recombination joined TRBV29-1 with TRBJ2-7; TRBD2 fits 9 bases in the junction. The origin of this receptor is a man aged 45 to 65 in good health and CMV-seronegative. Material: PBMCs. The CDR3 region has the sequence CSVVGGREGRDEQYF. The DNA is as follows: TGCAGCGTTGTCGGGGGGCGGGAGGGCCGAGACGAGCAGTACTTC.